The text below deals with one T cell receptor beta chain. Its antigen is unidentified. This entry comes from a study of CD8 T cells in ankylosing spondylitis. Study findings and constraints: There was a TCR beta motif, made of several highly homologous variants, that appeared characteristic of ankylosing spondylitis blood. Matched ankylosing spondylitis synovial fluid reportedly contained a significantly enriched population of disease-linked clones.

The TCR beta libraries were generated through quantitative 5'-RACE incorporating molecular barcodes. From the 5' RACE reads, TCRdb called clonotypes with MiXCR, one entry per CDR3 protein. The repertoire consists of 50,000 to 70,000 distinct CDR3 sequences, with approximately 5.7% occurring once and the leading ten covering about 5%. Germline V CDR1 and CDR2: SGDLS, YYNGEE. With 0 bases removed from V and 1 base from J, the gap between germline ends came to 19 bases. The CDR3 totals 18 residues. The sequenced sample was synovial fluid, either unsorted or a sorted T cell fraction (not recorded which). The chain employs TRBV9 and TRBJ1-1, with D possibly TRBD1 on 6 matching bases. The receptor was derived from a male donor with ankylosing spondylitis. In DNA, the CDR3 is TGTGCCAGCAGCGTAGGGTCGGGTACCACAGGGTGGAACACTGAAGCTTTCTTT. This translates into CASSVGSGTTGWNTEAFF.